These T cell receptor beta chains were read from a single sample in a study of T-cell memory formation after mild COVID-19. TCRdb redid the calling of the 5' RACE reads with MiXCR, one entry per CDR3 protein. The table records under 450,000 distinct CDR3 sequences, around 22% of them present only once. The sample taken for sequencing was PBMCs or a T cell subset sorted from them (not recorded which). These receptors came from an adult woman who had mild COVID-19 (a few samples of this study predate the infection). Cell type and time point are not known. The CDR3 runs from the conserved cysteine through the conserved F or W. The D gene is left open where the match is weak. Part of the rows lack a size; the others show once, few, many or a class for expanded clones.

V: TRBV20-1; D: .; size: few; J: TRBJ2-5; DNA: TGCAGTGCTGCCGGGCCCCCAGAAGAGACCCAGTACTTC; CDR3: CSAAGPPEETQYF
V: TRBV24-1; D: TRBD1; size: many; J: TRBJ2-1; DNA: TGTGCCACCAGTGACCCCCAGGGGGATGGGGGCTCCTACAATGAGCAGTTCTTC; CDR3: CATSDPQGDGGSYNEQFF
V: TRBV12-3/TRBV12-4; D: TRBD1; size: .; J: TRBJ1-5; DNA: TGTGCCAGCAGCAAGACAGGGGGAGCTCAGCCCCAGCATTTT; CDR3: CASSKTGGAQPQHF
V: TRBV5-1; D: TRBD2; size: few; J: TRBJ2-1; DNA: TGCGCCAGCAGCTCGCCGACTAGCGGGGGGGCCGAGTCCTACAATGAGCAGTTCTTC; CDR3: CASSSPTSGGAESYNEQFF
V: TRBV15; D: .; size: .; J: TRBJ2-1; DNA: TGTGCCACCAGCCGGGAAGGCAGGGCTTACAATGAGCAGTTCTTC; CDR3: CATSREGRAYNEQFF
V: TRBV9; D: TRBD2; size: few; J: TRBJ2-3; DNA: TGTGCCAGCAGCGTAGCTGACGGACTAGAGGATACGCAGTATTTT; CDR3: CASSVADGLEDTQYF
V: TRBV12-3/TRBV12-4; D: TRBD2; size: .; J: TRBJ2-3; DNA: TGTGCCAGCAGTGTTCCAGGGGCCCTAGCGGGTCCGACTAGCACAGATACGCAGTATTTT; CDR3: CASSVPGALAGPTSTDTQYF
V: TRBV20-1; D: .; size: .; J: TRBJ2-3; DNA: TGCAGTGCTAGAGATGGGCGGTCCACAGATACGCAGTATTTT; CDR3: CSARDGRSTDTQYF
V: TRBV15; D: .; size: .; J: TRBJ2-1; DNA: TGTGCCACCAGCAGAGACCCACCCCGAGCGGTCCCGGCACTACACAATGAGCAGTTCTTC; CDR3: CATSRDPPRAVPALHNEQFF
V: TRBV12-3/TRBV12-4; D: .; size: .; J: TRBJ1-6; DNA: TGTGCCAGCAGTTTTGAGGGTTCACCCCTCCACTTT; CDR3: CASSFEGSPLHF
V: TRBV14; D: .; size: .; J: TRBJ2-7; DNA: TGTGCCAGCAGCCAGTTCGAGGGGAGTAAGCAGTACTTC; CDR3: CASSQFEGSKQYF
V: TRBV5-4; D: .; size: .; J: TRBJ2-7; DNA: TGTGCCAGCAGCTCGGGCACTGAGCCGCTGCAGTACTTC; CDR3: CASSSGTEPLQYF
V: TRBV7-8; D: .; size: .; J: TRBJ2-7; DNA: TGTGCCAGCAGTCCCGACCGAGGGGCCTCCTACGAGCAGTACTTC; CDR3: CASSPDRGASYEQYF
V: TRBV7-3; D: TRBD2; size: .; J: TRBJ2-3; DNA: TGTGCCAGCAGCTGGCGAGCGGGAGTAACAGATACGCAGTATTTT; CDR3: CASSWRAGVTDTQYF
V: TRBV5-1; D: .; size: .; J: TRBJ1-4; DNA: TGCGCCAGCAGCTTGGGACAGGAAATAAATGAAAAACTGTTTTTT; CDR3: CASSLGQEINEKLFF
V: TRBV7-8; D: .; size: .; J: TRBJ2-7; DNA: TGTGCCAGCAGCTTAGTTGTGACCGGGTCATTCTCCTACGAGCAGTACTTC; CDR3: CASSLVVTGSFSYEQYF
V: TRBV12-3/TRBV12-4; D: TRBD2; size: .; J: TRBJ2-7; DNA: TGTGCCAGCACCCTTCGGGGGAGGGGCTACGAGCAGTACTTC; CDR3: CASTLRGRGYEQYF
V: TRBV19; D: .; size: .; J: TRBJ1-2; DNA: TGTGCCACAGAGGGGGTTCGCGGCTACACCTTC; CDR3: CATEGVRGYTF
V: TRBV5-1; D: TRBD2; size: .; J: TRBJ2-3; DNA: TGCGCCAGCAGCTCGCCCCGCGGGGGGGGGACAGATACGCAGTATTTT; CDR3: CASSSPRGGGTDTQYF
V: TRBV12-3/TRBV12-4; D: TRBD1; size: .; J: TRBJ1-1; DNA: TGTGCCAGCAGTTTCGGGACAGGGGCTTTCTTT; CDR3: CASSFGTGAFF
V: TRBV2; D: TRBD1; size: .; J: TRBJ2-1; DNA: TGTGCCAGCAGGGCGGGACAGGGGTCCTACAATGAGCAGTTCTTC; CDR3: CASRAGQGSYNEQFF
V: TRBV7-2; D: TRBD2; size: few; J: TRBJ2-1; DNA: TGTGCCAGCAGTCGGCCGGGGGGGCTCGATGAGCAGTTCTTC; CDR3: CASSRPGGLDEQFF
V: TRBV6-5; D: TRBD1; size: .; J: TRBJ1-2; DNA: TGTGCCAGCAGTTACTCCCGGACAGGGGAAGGCTATGGCTACACCTTC; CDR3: CASSYSRTGEGYGYTF
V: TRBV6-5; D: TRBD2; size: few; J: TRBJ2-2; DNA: TGTGCCAGCAGGCTAGCGGGAGACGGCACCGGGGAGCTGTTTTTT; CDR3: CASRLAGDGTGELFF
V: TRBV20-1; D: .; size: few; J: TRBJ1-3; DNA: TGCAGTGCTTACACAGGAAGCTCTGGAAACACCATATATTTT; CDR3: CSAYTGSSGNTIYF
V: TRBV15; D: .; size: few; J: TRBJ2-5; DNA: TGTGCCACCAGCAGAGACAGCCAAGAGACCCAGTACTTC; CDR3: CATSRDSQETQYF
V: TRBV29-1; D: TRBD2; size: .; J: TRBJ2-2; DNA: TGCAGCGTTGCCCTCCTAGCGGGAGACACCGGGGAGCTGTTTTTT; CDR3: CSVALLAGDTGELFF